Following are 7 T cell receptor beta chains from one sample sequenced in a study of shared clonotypes between healthy human individuals (dated by TCRdb to about 2020). Receptors were amplified or captured by the immunoSEQ multiplex PCR assay. Sourced from immuneACCESS, this table was stored by TCRdb with only in-frame sequences that have V and J called. A share of the clones is absent; for the studies checked, an unresolved V gene accounts for under half, and the remainder has no known explanation. This sample gives around 2.5 million clones in total; more than 85% of them show up just once. Approximately 0.36% of the sample is taken by the ten largest. The specimen was naive CD4+ T cells from PBMCs. The cell subset or site tag for this specimen amounts to: CD45RA+ positively selected. These receptors originate from a man aged 18 to 29 in good health. Some clones in this sample may be carry-over from other donors' samples.

This sequence joins TRBV5-1 and TRBJ2-5; D not resolved. The germline gives CDR1 SGHRS, CDR2 YFSETQ. The CDR3 is 13 residues long. The V end was cut by 2 bases, the J end by 2 bases, with 7 bases between. For the CDR3, the DNA is TGCGCCAGCAGCTTTACAGCTCAAGAGACCCAGTACTTC. Encoded protein: CASSFTAQETQYF.

The V and J genes are TRBV30 and TRBJ1-4; the match to TRBD1 covers 8 bases. This CDR3 has 14 residues. Germline assignment: CDR1 GTSNPN and CDR2 SVGIG (reference sequence). The junction had 9 bases not matched to a gene; V was cut back by 4 bases and J by 8 bases. The CDR3: CAWTSGGAGEKLFF. As DNA, the CDR3 is TGTGCCTGGACCTCAGGGGGCGCAGGGGAAAAACTGTTTTTT.

The J gene is TRBJ2-5, the V gene TRBV7-2; 10 bases match TRBD2. The better agreement between TRBJ2-7 and the DNA end casts doubt on the J call. CDR3 length: 14 amino acids. Germline V gene sequence: CDR1 SGHTA, CDR2 FQGNSA. The CDR3 loop is CASSRAGGNYEQYF. The CDR3 DNA reads TGTGCCAGCAGCCGAGCGGGAGGGAACTACGAGCAGTACTTC.

The chain couples TRBV5-1 to TRBJ2-4; D might be TRBD2 (5 bases). Per the germline V gene, CDR1 is SGHRS and CDR2 is YFSETQ. Trimming took off 7 bases at V and 0 bases at J, with 14 bases between the two ends. This CDR3 region has 15 residues. This CDR3 is CASHEGGLAKNIQYF. CDR3 nucleotides: TGCGCCAGCCACGAGGGCGGACTAGCCAAAAACATTCAGTACTTC.

The chain links TRBV27 to TRBJ2-5; perhaps TRBD2 as D (5 bases). TRBJ2-7 explains the end of the DNA better; the J call may be wrong. The CDR3 length is 14 residues. In germline, CDR1 is MNHEY, CDR2 SMNVEV (reference sequence). The CDR3 DNA reads TGTGCCAGCAGTATCCTAGCTGATCTCAGCGAGCAGTACTTC. Translation: CASSILADLSEQYF.

With respect to this clone: Other DNA sequences within the sample encode an identical CDR3. The chain recombines TRBV18 with TRBJ2-7; 9 positions agree with TRBD1. Germline CDR1 reads KGHSH; CDR2 reads LQKENI. CDR3 length: 15 residues. Unmatched junction bases numbered 5, after V lost 1 base and J lost 4 bases. The CDR3 loop is CASSPQGTGTYEQYF. The CDR3 nucleotides read TGTGCCAGCTCACCACAAGGGACAGGGACTTACGAGCAGTACTTC.

The chain combines TRBV5-1 with TRBJ1-2; D unclear. The CDR3 length is 13 residues. Germline CDR1 reads SGHRS; CDR2 reads YFSETQ. Trimming took 1 base from V and 3 from J, leaving 7 bases between them. In DNA form, the CDR3 reads TGCGCCAGCAGCTTGTCCCAGGACTATGGCTACACCTTC. This gives the protein CASSLSQDYGYTF.